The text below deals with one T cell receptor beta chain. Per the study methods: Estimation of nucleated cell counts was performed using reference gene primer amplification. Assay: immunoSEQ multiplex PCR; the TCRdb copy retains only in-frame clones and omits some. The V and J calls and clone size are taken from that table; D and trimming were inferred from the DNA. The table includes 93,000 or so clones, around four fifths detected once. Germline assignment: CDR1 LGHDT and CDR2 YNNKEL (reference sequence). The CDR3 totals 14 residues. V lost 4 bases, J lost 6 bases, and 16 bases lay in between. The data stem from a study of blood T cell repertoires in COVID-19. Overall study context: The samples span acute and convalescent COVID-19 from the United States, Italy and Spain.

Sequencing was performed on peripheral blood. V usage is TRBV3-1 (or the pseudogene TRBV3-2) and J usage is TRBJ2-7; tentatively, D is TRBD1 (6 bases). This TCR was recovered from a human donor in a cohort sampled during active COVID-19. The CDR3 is CASSPRGFLREQYF. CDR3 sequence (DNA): TGTGCCAGCAGCCCTAGGGGGTTTTTACGCGAGCAGTACTTC.